The 14 T cell receptor beta chains presented below share a single source sample, sequenced in a study of blood T cell repertoires in COVID-19. Profiling relied on immunoSEQ multiplex PCR, and the TCRdb table lists in-frame clones only, not all of them. The table records roughly 200,000 clones, less than 90% of them present only once. The sample comprised PBMCs or T cells enriched from blood (not recorded which). The receptors here all came from a woman in her 30s who had been exposed to COVID-19.

This chain connects TRBV24-1 to TRBJ2-3; D call uncertain. This CDR3 region has 14 residues. V lost 1 base and J lost 11, with 15 bases in between. Germline V CDR1 and CDR2: KGHDR, SFDVKD. The CDR3 spells CATSDFLGQSRQYF. Here the CDR3 DNA reads TGTGCCACCAGTGATTTCCTCGGCCAGTCTAGGCAGTATTTT.

The gene calls are TRBV18 and TRBJ1-2, with TRBD1 matching 9 bases. With V trimmed by 3 bases and J by 4 bases, 9 bases remained unmatched. Per germline, CDR1 KGHSH and CDR2 LQKENI. This CDR3 comprises 16 residues. The CDR3 protein is CASSPTQGARSYGYTF. In DNA form, the CDR3 reads TGTGCCAGCTCACCCACACAGGGGGCGCGGAGCTATGGCTACACCTTC.

The chain joins TRBV11-2 to TRBJ1-1; no clear D gene. The CDR3 is made up of 14 amino acids. V gave up 1 base and J gave up 8 bases, with 14 bases separating them. Germline V gives CDR1 SGHAT, CDR2 FQNNGV. The CDR3, as DNA: TGTGCCAGCAGCTTAGTATGGAGGCTAGAGGAAGCTTTCTTT. It is translated as CASSLVWRLEEAFF.

The chain recombines TRBV29-1 with TRBJ2-7; 15 nucleotides line up with TRBD2. The CDR3 spans 16 residues. V lost 6 bases and J lost 2; bases outside the gene matches: 8. Germline V lookup: CDR1 SQVTM, CDR2 ANQGSEA. The CDR3 here is CSVSSGTSGGTYEQYF. CDR3 in DNA: TGCAGCGTGAGCTCGGGGACTAGCGGGGGGACCTACGAGCAGTACTTC.

This chain joins TRBV11-3 and TRBJ1-1; D may be TRBD1 (6 bases). In germline, CDR1 is SGHNT, CDR2 YENEEA. CDR3 length: 13 residues. V dropped 5 bases and J dropped 6 bases, with 13 bases sitting between them. CDR3 sequence reads: CASSVTGPSEAFF. For the CDR3, the DNA is TGTGCCAGCAGCGTGACAGGACCATCTGAAGCTTTCTTT.

This clone was seen once. The chain is built from TRBV4-2 and TRBJ2-7, with TRBD1 identical over 7 bases. The CDR3 covers 18 residues. Germline V gene sequence: CDR1 LGHNA, CDR2 YNFKEQ. Trimming took 2 bases from V and 0 from J; bases not matched to a gene: 13. The CDR3 bases are TGTGCCAGCAGCCAAACCGGACAGGTCATACTCCCCTCCTACGAGCAGTACTTC. It translates to CASSQTGQVILPSYEQYF.

The chain employs TRBV29-1 and TRBJ2-2, with TRBD1 matching over 8 bases. Germline V gives CDR1 SQVTM, CDR2 ANQGSEA. V lost 0 bases, J lost 2 bases, and 5 bases stayed unmatched. The CDR3 totals 16 residues. The CDR3 nucleotides are TGCAGCGTTGAAGATCCCGACAGGGGTAACACCGGGGAGCTGTTTTTT. It translates to CSVEDPDRGNTGELFF.

V gene TRBV24-1 combines with J gene TRBJ2-1, with unresolved D. Trimming pared 2 bases from V and 6 bases from J, leaving 4 bases between. The germline V gene encodes CDR1 KGHDR and CDR2 SFDVKD. The length of the CDR3 is 12 residues. The CDR3 DNA reads TGTGCCACCAGTGATTCCCGCAATGAGCAGTTCTTC. Residues: CATSDSRNEQFF.

This chain links TRBV2 with TRBJ1-1; D might be TRBD1 (6 bases). From germline, CDR1 is SNHLY and CDR2 FYNNEI. This CDR3 is built from 15 residues. V was pared by 6 bases and J by 3 bases, with 17 bases between. The CDR3 nucleotides read TGTGCCAGCAGCCGAAGGACAGAACCCTACACTGAAGCTTTCTTT. Encoded protein: CASSRRTEPYTEAFF. The whole variable domain, remainder taken from reference TRBV2 and TRBJ1-1, is EPEVTQTPSHQVTQMGQEVILRCVPISNHLYFYWYRQILGQKVEFLVSFYNNEISEKSEIFDDQFSVERPDGSNFTLKIRSTKLEDSAMYFCASSRRTEPYTEAFFGQGTRLTVV.

The V gene is TRBV7-8, the J gene TRBJ2-7; D is undetermined. The CDR3 extends over 16 amino acids. Germline V gene data show CDR1 as SGHVS and CDR2 as FQNEAQ. V lost 5 bases and J 0 bases, leaving 17 bases between the germline ends. This CDR3 reads CASSLGLTVPSYEQYF. The CDR3 DNA sequence: TGTGCCAGCAGCCTGGGCCTAACGGTACCCTCCTACGAGCAGTACTTC. The full variable domain, with the rest looked up from reference TRBV7-8 and TRBJ2-7, is GAGVSQSPRYKVAKRGQDVALRCDPISGHVSLFWYQQALGQGPEFLTYFQNEAQLDKSGLPSDRFFAERPEGSVSTLKIQRTQQEDSAVYLCASSLGLTVPSYEQYFGPGTRLTVT.

The chain is built from TRBV10-1 and TRBJ2-1; TRBD2 aligns across 14 bases. V lost 4 bases and J lost 13; bases outside the gene matches: 6. Germline V lookup: CDR1 WNHNN, CDR2 SYGVQD (reference sequence). The length of the CDR3 is 14 residues. The CDR3 sequence: CASSAGLAGGRQFF. The CDR3 bases are TGCGCCAGCAGTGCCGGACTAGCGGGGGGTCGTCAGTTCTTC.

The V gene is TRBV2, the J gene TRBJ2-3; 8 bases are shared with TRBD1. The germline V gene has CDR1 SNHLY and CDR2 FYNNEI. The ends lost 10 bases at V and 3 bases at J; junction bases unmatched: 6. This CDR3 spans 13 amino acids. The CDR3 DNA follows: TGTGCCACCGAGGACAGGGCTACAGATACGCAGTATTTT. It yields the protein CATEDRATDTQYF.

This chain joins TRBV3-1 (or the pseudogene TRBV3-2) and TRBJ2-1; the match to TRBD1 covers 8 bases. J lost 4 bases, V lost 6 bases, and 8 bases had no gene match. This CDR3 contains 15 residues. Germline V gives CDR1 LGHDT, CDR2 YNNKEL (reference sequence). The CDR3 sequence is CASSRVGTGYNEQFF. DNA of the CDR3: TGTGCCAGCAGTCGGGTTGGGACAGGTTACAATGAGCAGTTCTTC.

The CDR3 nucleotides read TGTGCCAGCAGCCCGGCGGGGCCGGGTGAAAAACTGTTTTTT. Translated: CASSPAGPGEKLFF. This chain links TRBV9 with TRBJ1-4, with a possible D match to TRBD1 (5 bases). V was pared by 4 bases and J by 7 bases, with 14 bases between. The CDR3 spans 14 residues. Germline CDR1 is SGDLS and CDR2 is YYNGEE.